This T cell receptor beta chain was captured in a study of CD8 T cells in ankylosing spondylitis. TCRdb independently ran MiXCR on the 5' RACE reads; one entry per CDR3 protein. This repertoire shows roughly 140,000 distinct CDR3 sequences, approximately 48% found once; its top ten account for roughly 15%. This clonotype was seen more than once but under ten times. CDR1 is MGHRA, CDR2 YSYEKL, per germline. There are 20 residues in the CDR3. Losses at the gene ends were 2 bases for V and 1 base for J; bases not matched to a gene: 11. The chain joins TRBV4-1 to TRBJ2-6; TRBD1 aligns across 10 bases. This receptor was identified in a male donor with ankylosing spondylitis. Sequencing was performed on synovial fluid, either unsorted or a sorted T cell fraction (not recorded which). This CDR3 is CASSQLIPGQGFSGANVLTF. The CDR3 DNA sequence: TGCGCCAGCAGCCAACTAATTCCGGGACAGGGGTTTTCTGGGGCCAACGTCCTGACTTTC.